A selection of T cell receptor beta chains follows, all from one sample in a study of tumor and adjacent non-tumor tissue in lung cancer. One entry per CDR3 protein, called by TCRdb with MiXCR from the multiplex PCR reads. The data hold some 90,000 distinct CDR3 sequences, with more than 60% observed a single time. The sequencing sample was made of lung tumor tissue. These receptors originate from a man aged 65 to 85 with non-small cell lung cancer. Each CDR3 is given with its conserved first and last residue. The D gene is left open where the match is weak. A clone size is listed for some rows: how often the clone was seen (once, few, many), or a class if it is expanded.

V: TRBV5-1
D: .
size: .
J: TRBJ2-3
CDR3: CASSLDSLNQPQYF
DNA: TGCGCCAGCAGCTTGGACAGCCTTAATCAGCCCCAGTATTTT

V: TRBV29-1
D: .
size: once
J: TRBJ2-5
CDR3: CSVVGQGAMETQHF
DNA: .

V: TRBV29-1
D: TRBD2
size: many
J: TRBJ2-3
CDR3: CRVRVAGGDTQYF
DNA: TGCCGCGTACGGGTAGCGGGGGGAGATACGCAGTATTTT

V: TRBV10-3
D: .
size: many
J: TRBJ1-6
CDR3: CAISLQGVNSPLHF
DNA: TGTGCCATCAGTCTCCAGGGAGTTAACTCACCCCTCCACTTT

V: TRBV20-1
D: .
size: .
J: TRBJ2-7
CDR3: CSTRLGGKGYEQYF
DNA: TGCAGTACAAGATTAGGGGGGAAAGGCTACGAGCAGTACTTC

V: TRBV11-2
D: .
size: .
J: TRBJ2-7
CDR3: CASSAIAGTSTYEQYF
DNA: TGTGCCAGCAGCGCGATTGCCGGGACAAGTACCTACGAGCAGTACTTC

V: TRBV11-2
D: TRBD1
size: .
J: TRBJ2-7
CDR3: CANIEGDRNYEQYF
DNA: TGTGCCAACATCGAGGGGGACAGAAACTACGAACAGTACTTC

V: TRBV4-2
D: .
size: once
J: TRBJ2-7
CDR3: CASSQDLKVNEHYF
DNA: TGTGCCAGCAGCCAAGATCTGAAAGTGAACGAGCACTACTTC

V: TRBV28
D: TRBD1
size: few
J: TRBJ2-5
CDR3: CASRFPGGKQETQYF
DNA: TGTGCCAGCAGATTTCCAGGGGGTAAACAAGAGACCCAGTACTTC

V: TRBV4-1
D: .
size: once
J: TRBJ1-1
CDR3: CASSQGGLTEACF
DNA: TGCGCCAGCAGTCAAGGGGGGCTCACTGAGGCTTGCTTT